This paragraph reports one T cell receptor (beta chain). Method: immunoSEQ multiplex PCR; TCRdb's copy keeps in-frame clones and lacks some. Among about 660,000 clones listed, around 87% were seen once. The CDR3 is made up of 16 amino acids. CDR1 is LGHNT and CDR2 is FRNRAP in the germline V gene. Trimming cost V 7 bases and J 3 bases; bases outside gene matches: 11. These data come from a study of shared T cell receptors in the human thymus. The sample was also reused in another study, on human thymus T cells. From that paper: Corrective heart surgery yielded the resections from which the thymus tissue came.

The J gene is TRBJ1-5, the V gene TRBV12-5, with 8 bases identical to TRBD1. This clonotype was obtained from a boy under two years old with a congenital heart defect. The sample taken for sequencing was thymocytes. In nucleotides, the CDR3 is TGTGCTAGTGCCCTAAAGACAGGGGTCGACAATCAGCCCCAGCATTTT. Encoded protein: CASALKTGVDNQPQHF.